This entry is about one T cell receptor beta chain. The antigen is undetermined. With 8 bases removed from V and 6 bases from J, the gap between germline ends came to 17 bases. Germline V gene lookup returns CDR1 MGHDK and CDR2 SYGVNS. The CDR3 is 13 residues long. Regarding time point: newly diagnosed, previously untreated cHL patient sample. The study purified CD4+ T cells from thawed PBMCs using magnetic negative selection. Comparison samples consisted of PBMCs from newly diagnosed, untreated classical Hodgkin lymphoma. This sample is drawn from a study of PD-1 blockade in classical Hodgkin lymphoma. Study-wide results and caveats: There remain no defined causes for the repertoire differences, which possibly reflect disease activity or prior therapy. At baseline, newly diagnosed patients reportedly showed less TCR diversity than healthy donors.

The table came from immunoSEQ multiplex PCR; TCRdb's copy has only in-frame clones and leaves some out. The table has just under 20,000 clones, over 75% seen once. This TCR was sampled from a human donor with classical Hodgkin lymphoma. This chain joins TRBV25-1 and TRBJ2-7; D is perhaps TRBD1 or TRBD2 (5 bases each). The specimen sequenced was CD4+ T cells from blood. The CDR3 sequence is CASGVFGAGEQYF. CDR3 sequence (DNA): TGTGCCAGCGGGGTTTTCGGGGCGGGCGAGCAGTACTTC.